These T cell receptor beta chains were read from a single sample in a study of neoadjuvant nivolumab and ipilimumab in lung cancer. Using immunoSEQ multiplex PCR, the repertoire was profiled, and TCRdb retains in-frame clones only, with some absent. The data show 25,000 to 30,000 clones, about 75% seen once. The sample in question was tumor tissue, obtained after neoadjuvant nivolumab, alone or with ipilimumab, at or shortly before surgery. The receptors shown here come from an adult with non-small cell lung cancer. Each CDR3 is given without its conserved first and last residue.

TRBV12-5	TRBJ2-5	ASGLGGGETQY
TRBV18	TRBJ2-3	ASSPPNSGGAGDTQY
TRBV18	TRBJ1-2	ASSPRGDDGYT
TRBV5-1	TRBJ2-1	ASRLDGGSYNEQF
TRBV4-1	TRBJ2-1	ASSRARYDNEQF
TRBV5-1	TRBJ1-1	ASSFLPDTEAF
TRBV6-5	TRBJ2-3	ASSYSGGASDTQY
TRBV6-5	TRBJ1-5	ASSTHISNQPQH
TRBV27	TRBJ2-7	ASSPDRVHYEQY
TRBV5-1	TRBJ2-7	ASSPGRESYEQY
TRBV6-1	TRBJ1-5	ASDLDSFNQPQH
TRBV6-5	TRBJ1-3	ASSQGTGWGNTIY
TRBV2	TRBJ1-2	ASSAPRTGNYGYT
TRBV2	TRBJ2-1	ASSEGAGSKF
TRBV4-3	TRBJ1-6	ASSQEPGSVNSPLH
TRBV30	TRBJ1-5	AWSVAHNQPQH
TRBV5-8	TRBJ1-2	ASSLGQGRHGYT
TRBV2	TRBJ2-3	ASSEVQRLTQY
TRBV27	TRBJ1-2	ASSLGTSYGYT
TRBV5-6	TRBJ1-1	ASSFLSRGSEAF
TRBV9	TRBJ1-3	ASSVTSGNTIY
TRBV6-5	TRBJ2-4	ASRSAPESVQY
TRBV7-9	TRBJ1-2	ASSLGGAGAGYT
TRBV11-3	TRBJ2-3	ASSLSSSASTDTQY
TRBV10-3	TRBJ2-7	AVGAGHYEQY
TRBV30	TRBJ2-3	AWSTTSVTDTQY
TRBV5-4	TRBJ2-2	ASSLERGGNTGELF
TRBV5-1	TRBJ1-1	ASSSGHAGNTEAF
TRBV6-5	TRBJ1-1	ASSYLQGLNTEAF
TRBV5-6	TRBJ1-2	ASSLAGVGGYGYT
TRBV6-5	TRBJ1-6	ASSYSSTDGSPLH